A selection of T cell receptor beta chains follows, all from one sample in a study of T cell responses to AZD1222 COVID-19 vaccine. TCRdb's copy holds only in-frame clones and misses some; the assay was immunoSEQ multiplex PCR. Of some 150,000 clones listed, about 87% are singletons. Sequenced material: peripheral blood, taken on day 0 of MenACWY control vaccination. These receptors were collected from an adult in good health. Both conserved end residues are part of each CDR3. The D gene is left open where the match is weak. A clone size is listed for some rows: how often the clone was seen (once, few, many), or a class if it is expanded.

D	V	size	J	CDR3	DNA
-	TRBV3-1/TRBV3-2	-	TRBJ2-7	CASSRGGAEQYF	TGTGCCAGCAGCCGGGGGGGCGCCGAGCAGTACTTC
-	TRBV4-3	few	TRBJ2-7	CASSQDLSALSYEQYF	TGCGCCAGCAGCCAAGATCTAAGCGCCCTATCCTACGAGCAGTACTTC
TRBD1	TRBV6-2/TRBV6-3	-	TRBJ1-1	CASSSGGAVNTEAFF	TGTGCCAGCAGTTCAGGGGGGGCTGTGAACACTGAAGCTTTCTTT
TRBD1	TRBV18	-	TRBJ2-3	CASSLDRVGGDTQYF	TGTGCCAGCTCACTGGACAGGGTGGGAGGAGATACGCAGTATTTT
-	TRBV12-3/TRBV12-4	-	TRBJ2-7	CASSRQGGDEQYF	TGTGCCAGCAGTAGACAGGGAGGCGACGAGCAGTACTTC
TRBD1	TRBV6-1	-	TRBJ1-6	CASSEIGQGDSPLHF	TGTGCCAGCAGTGAAATAGGTCAGGGGGATTCACCCCTCCACTTT
-	TRBV3-1/TRBV3-2	-	TRBJ2-1	CASSQGVLPGNEQFF	TGTGCCAGCAGCCAAGGTGTCTTGCCGGGGAATGAGCAGTTCTTC
-	TRBV24-1	-	TRBJ1-2	CATSDDRYGYTF	TGTGCCACCAGTGACGACAGGTATGGCTACACCTTC
TRBD2	TRBV18	few	TRBJ2-4	CASSSTSGAKNIQYF	TGTGCCAGCTCATCCACTAGCGGTGCCAAAAACATTCAGTACTTC
-	TRBV21-1	few	TRBJ1-3	CASSETGEDSGNTIYF	TGTGCCAGCAGCGAAACAGGGGAGGACTCTGGAAACACCATATATTTT
-	TRBV4-3	-	TRBJ1-1	CASSGQNTEAFF	TGCGCCAGCAGCGGACAGAACACTGAAGCTTTCTTT
-	TRBV30	-	TRBJ2-3	CAQSGLGDTQYF	TGTGCCCAAAGCGGCCTCGGTGATACGCAGTATTTT
-	TRBV6-5	once	TRBJ1-1	CASSYAGGRVSEAFF	TGTGCCAGCAGTTACGCTGGTGGTAGGGTCTCTGAAGCTTTCTTT
TRBD1	TRBV5-1	-	TRBJ1-1	CASSPQGALTEAFF	TGCGCCAGCAGCCCGCAGGGGGCGTTAACTGAAGCTTTCTTT
-	TRBV7-9	-	TRBJ2-1	CASSLGAEQFF	TGTGCCAGCAGCTTGGGGGCCGAGCAGTTCTTC
-	TRBV27	once	TRBJ1-2	CASSWGRKYSWDGYTF	TGTGCCAGCAGTTGGGGCAGAAAATACAGTTGGGATGGCTACACCTTC
TRBD1	TRBV19	-	TRBJ1-2	CASSMPHRGAYGYTF	TGTGCCAGTAGTATGCCCCACAGGGGAGCCTATGGCTACACCTTC
-	TRBV6-5	-	TRBJ1-2	CASSSLLPDGYTF	TGTGCCAGCAGTTCCCTGTTACCCGATGGCTACACCTTC
-	TRBV18	-	TRBJ2-3	CASSPLRTGASTDTQYF	TGTGCCAGCTCACCTCTACGAACAGGCGCTAGCACAGATACGCAGTATTTT
-	TRBV7-3	once	TRBJ1-2	CASSSVGRIYGYTF	TGTGCCAGCAGCTCCGTGGGACGGATCTATGGCTACACCTTC
-	TRBV7-2	-	TRBJ2-1	CASTGRSSYNEQFF	TGTGCCAGTACAGGGAGAAGCTCCTACAATGAGCAGTTCTTC
TRBD1	TRBV18	-	TRBJ2-7	CASSPGTGYEQYF	TGTGCCAGCTCACCTGGGACAGGGTACGAGCAGTACTTC
TRBD1	TRBV6-5	-	TRBJ2-7	CASRGTGTYEQYF	TGTGCCAGCAGGGGGACAGGGACCTACGAGCAGTACTTC
-	TRBV4-1	-	TRBJ1-5	CASSPSYQNQPQHF	TGCGCCAGCAGCCCAAGCTACCAGAATCAGCCCCAGCATTTT
-	TRBV29-1	-	TRBJ1-2	CSVDGGGHNYGYTF	TGCAGCGTCGATGGAGGGGGACATAACTATGGCTACACCTTC
-	TRBV7-2	-	TRBJ2-1	CASSLRPTSSYNEQFF	TGTGCCAGCAGCTTGAGACCGACAAGCTCCTACAATGAGCAGTTCTTC
-	TRBV7-2	-	TRBJ1-6	CASSSRGSTTPLHF	TGTGCCAGCAGCTCCCGTGGTAGTACAACACCCCTCCACTTT
-	TRBV5-4	-	TRBJ2-1	CASSLAGQNSYNEQFF	TGTGCCAGCAGCTTGGCGGGTCAGAACTCCTACAATGAGCAGTTCTTC
TRBD2	TRBV6-2/TRBV6-3	-	TRBJ2-5	CASSFGLAGGQETQYF	TGTGCCAGCAGTTTCGGGTTAGCGGGGGGTCAAGAGACCCAGTACTTC
-	TRBV24-1	-	TRBJ2-1	CATSDPTRQDPYNEQFF	TGTGCCACCAGTGATCCCACCCGACAGGACCCCTACAATGAGCAGTTCTTC
-	TRBV27	-	TRBJ2-6	CASSLVGGPGANVLTF	TGTGCCAGCAGTTTAGTGGGCGGTCCTGGGGCCAACGTCCTGACTTTC
-	TRBV19	-	TRBJ2-7	CASTPPGVSHEQYF	TGTGCCAGTACCCCGCCAGGGGTGTCTCACGAGCAGTACTTC
-	TRBV29-1	-	TRBJ2-7	CSVEGAYYGQYF	TGCAGCGTTGAGGGAGCCTACTACGGGCAGTACTTC
-	TRBV4-3	-	TRBJ2-4	CASSQDRAAKNIQYF	TGCGCCAGCAGCCAAGATCGCGCGGCCAAAAACATTCAGTACTTC
-	TRBV19	once	TRBJ1-4	CASSQRGVREKLFF	TGTGCCAGTAGTCAACGGGGGGTGCGGGAAAAACTGTTTTTT
-	TRBV12-5	-	TRBJ1-2	CASGLVGVEGYTF	TGTGCTAGTGGTTTGGTAGGGGTTGAGGGCTACACCTTC
-	TRBV12-3/TRBV12-4	-	TRBJ1-5	CASSLKGNQPQHF	TGTGCCAGCAGTTTAAAAGGGAATCAGCCCCAGCATTTT
-	TRBV6-1	-	TRBJ1-5	CASSDRFQPQHF	TGTGCCAGCAGTGACCGGTTCCAGCCCCAGCATTTT
TRBD2	TRBV7-6	-	TRBJ2-3	CASSFPAFTGTSADTQYF	TGTGCCAGCAGCTTTCCGGCCTTTACAGGGACTAGCGCAGATACGCAGTATTTT
-	TRBV7-2	once	TRBJ1-5	CASSLEPGLNQPQHF	TGTGCCAGCAGCTTAGAGCCAGGGCTTAATCAGCCCCAGCATTTT
-	TRBV28	-	TRBJ1-1	CASSFGNLEAFF	TGTGCCAGCAGTTTCGGCAACCTTGAAGCTTTCTTT
TRBD2	TRBV18	-	TRBJ2-5	CASSPLTSGGQETQYF	TGTGCCAGCTCACCACTGACTAGCGGGGGGCAAGAGACCCAGTACTTC
-	TRBV2	-	TRBJ1-6	CASSEVGDDSPLHF	TGTGCCAGCAGTGAAGTGGGGGATGATTCACCCCTCCACTTT
TRBD2	TRBV11-2	-	TRBJ2-1	CASSRRGLAPNEQFF	TGTGCCAGCAGCCGACGAGGACTAGCCCCCAATGAGCAGTTCTTC
-	TRBV7-7	-	TRBJ2-5	CASSRRPQETQYF	TGTGCTAGCAGCCGGCGGCCCCAAGAGACCCAGTACTTC
-	TRBV4-1	-	TRBJ2-7	CASSQNRETEQYF	TGCGCCAGCAGCCAAAACAGGGAGACCGAGCAGTACTTC
-	TRBV30	-	TRBJ1-2	CAWSLDRFGYTF	TGTGCCTGGAGTTTGGACAGATTTGGCTACACCTTC
TRBD2	TRBV19	-	TRBJ2-5	CASSYSGGASYETQYF	TGTGCCAGTAGTTATAGCGGGGGGGCCTCTTATGAGACCCAGTACTTC
TRBD1	TRBV6-2/TRBV6-3	-	TRBJ2-5	CASSYSTGGQTQYF	TGTGCCAGCAGTTACTCGACAGGGGGACAGACCCAGTACTTC
-	TRBV9	-	TRBJ1-4	CASSPYGGASEKLFF	TGTGCCAGCAGCCCCTATGGGGGGGCGAGTGAAAAACTGTTTTTT